The sequence of this TCR beta chain was determined in a study of blood T cells in healthy people across ages. This clonotype showed up many times. After removal of 4 bases from V and 5 bases from J, the junction contained 11 bases not matched to a gene. Germline V gene lookup returns CDR1 SGDLS and CDR2 YYNGEE. The CDR3 consists of 15 residues. Alongside a J-beta primer mix, a sample-barcoded 5' primer served in a second PCR lasting about 7 to 11 cycles. A tag from a template-switch adaptor with 12 random nucleotides marked each cDNA molecule. Each CDR3 protein gets one entry after TCRdb re-called the 5' RACE reads with MiXCR. The data show around 600,000 distinct CDR3 sequences, 40% to 50% seen once. Whenever a sample was processed, at least 6 million PBMCs were isolated.

The source of this sequence is a man older than 75 in good health. Sequenced material: blood. The genes are TRBV9 and TRBJ2-7, with TRBD2 matching 8 bases. The CDR3 is CASSPGGSSGHEQYF. Written as DNA, the CDR3 is TGTGCCAGCAGCCCGGGGGGGAGTTCTGGGCACGAGCAGTACTTC.